Each of the 4 T cell receptor beta chains below was sequenced from the same sample in a study of T-cell reconstitution after alpha-beta-depleted transplantation in children. Unique molecular identifiers featured in how the TCRbeta library was prepared. TCRdb fed the PCR reads into MiXCR, producing one record per CDR3 protein. The profile covers approximately 70,000 distinct CDR3 sequences, with roughly 4.9% appearing a single time and 18% taken by the ten largest. The source material was PBMCs, mostly from graft donor cells, sampled 180 days after TCRalphabeta/CD19-depleted stem cell transplant. These receptors were obtained from a boy under two years old who had a stem cell transplant for acute myeloid leukemia, so the T cells may come from the graft donor.

This clonotype showed up many times. The chain links TRBV6-1 to TRBJ2-7; 8 nucleotides line up with TRBD1. V shed 5 bases and J 6 bases; nucleotides not matched to a gene: 9. This CDR3 region has 14 residues. Germline V gene data show CDR1 as MNHNS and CDR2 as SASEGT. CDR3 DNA: TGTGCCAGCAGTCAGGGACAGGCCTCGGGCGAGCAGTACGTC. This gives the protein CASSQGQASGEQYV.

Many counts were recorded for this clonotype. V usage is TRBV5-6 and J usage is TRBJ2-3; a weak D match, TRBD1 (5 bases). This CDR3 has 15 residues. V lost 2 bases and J lost 4, with 14 bases in between. The germline CDR1 and CDR2 sequences are SGHDT and YYEEEE. CDR3 DNA sequence: TGTGCCAGCAGCTTCCCTTCCCCAGGGTCAGATACGCAGTATTTT. This translates into CASSFPSPGSDTQYF.

This clonotype was observed at least ten times. The chain links TRBV7-3 to TRBJ2-2; D not certain. The CDR3 sequence is 12 residues long. The V end was cut by 2 bases, the J end by 6 bases, with 4 bases between. Germline assignment: CDR1 SGHTA and CDR2 FQGTGA. DNA of the CDR3: TGTGCCAGCAGCTTATTGCCCGGGGAGCTGTTTTTT. It yields the protein CASSLLPGELFF.

This clonotype was counted a single time. A read error is likely, as this CDR3 ends without the conserved phenylalanine or tryptophan. V is TRBV6-2 or TRBV6-3 and J is TRBJ1-1, with 7 bases that match TRBD1. Unmatched junction bases numbered 4, after V lost 2 bases and J lost 7 bases. Germline loops: CDR1 MNHEY, CDR2 SVGEGT. The CDR3 is 13 residues long. The CDR3 region is CASSYLGQREAFV. The CDR3 nucleotides read TGTGCCAGCAGTTACCTGGGACAGCGTGAAGCTTTCGTT.